A selection of T cell receptor beta chains follows, all from one sample in a study of shared clonotypes between healthy human individuals. TCRdb keeps only in-frame clones here, not all; method: immunoSEQ multiplex PCR. The data show about 2.5 million clones, with about 90% seen just once and 0.37% held by the top ten. Sequencing was performed on naive CD4+ T cells from PBMCs. Source of these receptors: a man aged 18 to 29 in good health. Some clones in this sample may be carry-over from other donors' samples. The CDR3 runs from the conserved cysteine through the conserved F or W. The order of the fields is CDR3 DNA, CDR3 protein, clone size, D gene, J gene, V gene. The D gene is left open where the match is weak. Not every row has a clone size; where given, it reads once, few, many or a size class.

TGTGCCAGCAGTTTTGACGGCTCCTACGAGCAGTACTTC CASSFDGSYEQYF NA NA TRBJ2-7 TRBV27
TGTGCCAGCAGTTCGTTCGGATTCGGGGCAGATACGCAGTATTTT CASSSFGFGADTQYF NA NA TRBJ2-3 TRBV27
TGCGCCAGGGACCGGGACCCCCAGCCCACAGATACGCAGTATTTT CARDRDPQPTDTQYF NA NA TRBJ2-3 TRBV5-1
TGTGCCAGCAGTTACTCGAGGGCAGGGGACGAGCAGTACTTC CASSYSRAGDEQYF NA NA TRBJ2-7 TRBV6-6
TGTGCCAGCAGCCCCCGTAGCTCCCCTCTTCGGGCGGGAGCTATTAGCAATGAGCAGTTCTTC CASSPRSSPLRAGAISNEQFF once TRBD2 TRBJ2-1 TRBV9
TGTGCCAGCAGCCCTCGGGGGGGCGGGAAGGCAGATACGCAGTATTTT CASSPRGGGKADTQYF NA TRBD2 TRBJ2-3 TRBV11-2
TGCGCCAGCAGCCAGGCCCTAGCGGGAGGAAGCGGGGAGCTGTTTTTT CASSQALAGGSGELFF NA TRBD2 TRBJ2-2 TRBV4-1
TGTGCCAGCAGCTCCTGGACAGGGGGCACTGGGGCCAACGTCCTGACTTTC CASSSWTGGTGANVLTF NA TRBD1 TRBJ2-6 TRBV11-3
TGTGCCTGGGCCTTCGGGGACAGGGCTGAAAAACTGTTTTTT CAWAFGDRAEKLFF few TRBD1 TRBJ1-4 TRBV30
TGTGCCAGCAGTTTCGACAGAATTAGGCACGAGACCCAGTACTTC CASSFDRIRHETQYF NA NA TRBJ2-5 TRBV27
TGTGCCAGCACGACTAGCGGGAGGGCCATCGCGGCCAATGAGCAGTTCTTC CASTTSGRAIAANEQFF NA TRBD2 TRBJ2-1 TRBV2
TGTGCCAGCAGGGCGGGACAGGGGGCGCGTCGGACTGAAGCTTTCTTT CASRAGQGARRTEAFF NA TRBD1 TRBJ1-1 TRBV28
TGTGCCAGCAGCCAAGATTGGAACAAGGGTGTCTATGGCTACACCTTC CASSQDWNKGVYGYTF NA NA TRBJ1-2 TRBV4-2
TGTGCCAGCAGCCTGGGACAGAGGAACACTGAAGCTTTCTTT CASSLGQRNTEAFF NA TRBD1 TRBJ1-1 TRBV25-1
TGTGCCAGCAGCGACCCGGGACTAGCGGGCACAGATACGCAGTATTTT CASSDPGLAGTDTQYF NA TRBD2 TRBJ2-3 TRBV7-2
TGTGCCAGCAGCCCGGGGACAGAGGATACGCAGTATTTT CASSPGTEDTQYF NA TRBD1 TRBJ2-3 TRBV28
TGTGCCAGTGGGCCAGGGTGGGGTTCCAATCAGCCCCAGCATTTT CASGPGWGSNQPQHF NA NA TRBJ1-5 TRBV28
TGTGCCAGCAGTTTACCAGGGGGGGGCTATGGCTACACCTTC CASSLPGGGYGYTF NA TRBD1 TRBJ1-2 TRBV27
TGTGCCAGCAGTGACCAGGGCGGGGAGCTGTTTTTT CASSDQGGELFF NA NA TRBJ2-2 TRBV28
TGTGCCACCAGCAGAGATAGGGATTACCTGGCTAATGAAAAACTGTTTTTT CATSRDRDYLANEKLFF NA NA TRBJ1-4 TRBV15
TGTGCCAGCAGCTTAGGACGGCTGAACACTGAAGCTTTCTTT CASSLGRLNTEAFF NA NA TRBJ1-1 TRBV11-2
TGTGCCAGTATGGTCCCTTACACTGAAGCTTTCTTT CASMVPYTEAFF NA NA TRBJ1-1 TRBV19
TGTGCCAGCAGTTTCTATGGAAGTTTATTCCCCTACGAGCAGTACTTC CASSFYGSLFPYEQYF NA NA TRBJ2-7 TRBV28
TGTGCTAGTGGTTCGGTGGGGCCGAATGAGCAGTTCTTC CASGSVGPNEQFF NA NA TRBJ2-1 TRBV12-5
TGTGCCAGCAGCTTGGCCGCAGGGGTTCAGCCCCAGCATTTT CASSLAAGVQPQHF once NA TRBJ1-5 TRBV5-8
TGTGCCAGCAGCTTAGTAGGACAGGGGTACGAGCAGTACTTC CASSLVGQGYEQYF once TRBD1 TRBJ2-7 TRBV7-6
TGTGCCAGCAGCTTACTAGCGGGAGGGTACAATGAGCAGTTCTTC CASSLLAGGYNEQFF few TRBD2 TRBJ2-1 TRBV7-3
TGTGCCAGCAGCGTCGGGACTAAGTTCCCCGAGCAGTACTTC CASSVGTKFPEQYF NA TRBD2 TRBJ2-7 TRBV6-5
TGTGCCATCAGTGAGTCGACTAGCGGGAGGGCCTACAATGAGCAGTTCTTC CAISESTSGRAYNEQFF NA TRBD2 TRBJ2-1 TRBV10-3
TGTGCCAGCAGTGCTGACAGCACAGATACGCAGTATTTT CASSADSTDTQYF NA NA TRBJ2-3 TRBV27
TGTGCCAGCAGTTGGCAGGGACAGGGACTCTACGAGCAGTACTTC CASSWQGQGLYEQYF NA TRBD1 TRBJ2-7 TRBV27
TGTGCCAGCAGTCGGGTAGCGCCGTACCAAGAGACCCAGTACTTC CASSRVAPYQETQYF NA NA TRBJ2-5 TRBV6-6
TGTGCCTGGACCCGCCTCGGGACCGTAGAAGAGACCCAGTACTTC CAWTRLGTVEETQYF NA NA TRBJ2-5 TRBV30
TGTGCCAGCAGCCCCCTGGTACTGCGGGAGAACTACGAGCAGTACTTC CASSPLVLRENYEQYF NA TRBD2 TRBJ2-7 TRBV9
TGTGCCAGCAGCCCCGACAGGATCTCCACAGATACGCAGTATTTT CASSPDRISTDTQYF NA NA TRBJ2-3 TRBV28
TGTGCCTGGAGTAAGGGCTCGGGATTATACGAGCAGTACTTC CAWSKGSGLYEQYF NA NA TRBJ2-7 TRBV30
TGTGCCAGCAGCTTAGTCGCCCAGGTTGGCGAGCAGTACTTC CASSLVAQVGEQYF NA NA TRBJ2-7 TRBV7-9
TGTGCCACCAGCCCTAGTCCGGCCTACAATGAGCAGTTCTTC CATSPSPAYNEQFF NA NA TRBJ2-1 TRBV15
TGTGCCAGCAGTTTACCACAGGCGCATTACCTGGGCTACGAGCAGTACTTC CASSLPQAHYLGYEQYF NA NA TRBJ2-7 TRBV27
TGTGCCAGCAGTGATAGGACAGGGGCGAGGGAAAAACTGTTTTTT CASSDRTGAREKLFF NA TRBD1 TRBJ1-4 TRBV2
TGTGCCAGCAGCCCACGGGACAGGGGATCGCGTTTTGCCGGGGAGCTGTTTTTT CASSPRDRGSRFAGELFF NA TRBD1 TRBJ2-2 TRBV9
TGTGCCAGCAGCTTTTCCAGGGGTCAGGAGCAGTACTTC CASSFSRGQEQYF NA NA TRBJ2-7 TRBV7-3
TGTGCCTACAGGGGGCGTACCGGGGAGCTGTTTTTT CAYRGRTGELFF NA TRBD1 TRBJ2-2 TRBV30
TGTGCCAGCAGTAGACCGGGACAGGGGGCATACGAGCAGTACTTC CASSRPGQGAYEQYF NA TRBD1 TRBJ2-7 TRBV6-6
TGTGCCAGCAGTTCCCCAGCTAGCGGGGACTACTACGAGCAGTACTTC CASSSPASGDYYEQYF NA TRBD2 TRBJ2-7 TRBV28
TGTGCCAGCAGTAGAGGACAGGGCAATCAGCCCCAGCATTTT CASSRGQGNQPQHF NA TRBD1 TRBJ1-5 TRBV27
TGTGCCTGGAGTTTAGGGGTGGCGGACACTGAAGCTTTCTTT CAWSLGVADTEAFF NA NA TRBJ1-1 TRBV30
TGTGCCAGCAGCATACTAGCGGGAGTCTACGAGCAGTACTTC CASSILAGVYEQYF NA TRBD2 TRBJ2-7 TRBV5-8
TGCGCCAGCAGCTTGACCAGGGAGGTAGGAGGCTACACCTTC CASSLTREVGGYTF once NA TRBJ1-2 TRBV5-1
TGTGCCAGCAGTCCCCAGGGGGGGAATACGCAGTATTTT CASSPQGGNTQYF NA NA TRBJ2-3 TRBV25-1
TGTGCCAGCAGCCAAGATCTTACAGGGCCCAATGAGCAGTTCTTC CASSQDLTGPNEQFF NA NA TRBJ2-1 TRBV4-2
TGTGCCAGCACGGTCCCGGGGGCGGTCCTGACACGGGATGGCTACACCTTC CASTVPGAVLTRDGYTF NA NA TRBJ1-2 TRBV28
TGTGCCAGTAGTATTGGGGCTCTGGGGAATGAGCAGTTCTTC CASSIGALGNEQFF NA NA TRBJ2-1 TRBV19
TGTGCCAGCAGTCCACAGGGTGGGAGCAATCAGCCCCAGCATTTT CASSPQGGSNQPQHF NA NA TRBJ1-5 TRBV28